This T cell receptor (beta chain) stems from a study of blood T cell repertoires in COVID-19. Study background: Material from acute and convalescent COVID-19 was sourced from the United States, Italy and Spain. PBMCs, B-cell-depleted T cells, or T cells provided the cDNA or gDNA that made up the material.

Seattle's enrolled individuals joined amid active infection and were then monitored longitudinally. The junction had 12 bases not matched to a gene; V was cut back by 6 bases and J by 10 bases. CDR3 length: 14 amino acids. Germline-derived CDR1 and CDR2 are MNHEY and SMNVEV (reference sequence). In the study's own analysis: Amplification from reference gene primers served as the basis for estimated nucleated cell counts. Produced via immunoSEQ multiplex PCR; TCRdb's table is partial and in-frame only. V and J calls and clone size are those listed in that table; D and trimming were worked out from the DNA. Of over 130,000 clones listed, 80% to 85% were seen once; the top ten hold about 8.1%.

This sequence was found in a man aged 25-45 years with COVID-19, enrolled during active disease. This sequence joins TRBV27 and TRBJ2-4; TRBD1 aligns across 7 bases. Material for sequencing was peripheral blood. CDR3 protein: CASSLTRGGNIQYF. The CDR3 DNA sequence: TGTGCCAGCAGCCTTACGAGAGGGGGCAATATTCAGTACTTC.